This T cell receptor (beta chain) was sequenced during a study of cytomegalovirus exposure and HLA in healthy donors. The overall study: In a previous analysis, 100 million to 140 million unique TCR beta sequences were found from roughly 200 million T cells. Assignment to the Caucasian-associated ancestry cluster applied to more than 75% of the approximately 400 genotyped donors. Study results and caveats: After further analysis at a later stage, roughly 16,000 TCR beta sequences were associated with HLA alleles at 0.05 false discovery rate. The study designated fewer than 200 TCR beta chains cytomegalovirus-associated.

PCR amplification relied on 60 Vbeta primers (plus 13 Jbeta primers). TCRdb's copy holds only in-frame clones and misses some; the assay was immunoSEQ multiplex PCR. The table lists approximately 150,000 clones, 73% of them singletons. CDR3 length equals 14 residues. Unmatched junction bases numbered 3, after V lost 1 base and J lost 2 bases. The germline V gene encodes CDR1 SGHKS and CDR2 YYEKEE (reference sequence). This clone was counted a few times. The target antigen is unknown. The sample taken for sequencing was PBMCs. The sequence came from a woman in her late teens or twenties in good health and CMV-seronegative. The V gene is TRBV5-5, the J gene TRBJ2-7, with 7 bases fitting TRBD1. The CDR3 protein is CASSLWTGTYEQYF. As DNA, the CDR3 is TGTGCCAGCAGCTTGTGGACAGGAACCTACGAGCAGTACTTC.